The rows below give T cell receptor beta chains drawn from one sample of a study of vaccination effects on CD4 cells after COVID-19. Their antigens are not known. Method: immunoSEQ multiplex PCR; TCRdb's copy keeps in-frame clones and lacks some. Seen here are 74,000 or so clones, roughly 80% observed once, and the top ten hold less than 15%. This material consisted of CD4+ T cells from PBMCs cultured with SARS-CoV-2 spike peptides, taken before COVID-19 vaccination. These receptors came from a human donor who received a COVID-19 vaccine. Both conserved end residues are part of each CDR3. The order of the fields is V gene, D gene, J gene, clone size, CDR3 protein, CDR3 DNA. D genes are given only for firm matches. Clone size appears in some rows only: once, few, many, or a class for an expanded clone.

v_call: TRBV6-2/TRBV6-3; d_call: .; j_call: TRBJ1-2; clone_size: .; cdr3_aa: CASSYDRNYGYTF; cdr3_nt: TGTGCCAGCAGTTACGACCGGAACTATGGCTACACCTTC
v_call: TRBV6-5; d_call: .; j_call: TRBJ1-3; clone_size: .; cdr3_aa: CASSLETGNTIYF; cdr3_nt: TGTGCCAGCAGTCTTGAGACTGGAAACACCATATATTTT
v_call: TRBV7-3; d_call: TRBD1; j_call: TRBJ2-3; clone_size: once; cdr3_aa: CASSLDRGSTDTQYF; cdr3_nt: TGTGCCAGCAGCCTCGACAGGGGGAGCACAGATACGCAGTATTTT
v_call: TRBV30; d_call: .; j_call: TRBJ1-6; clone_size: few; cdr3_aa: CAWSVLGGNSPLHF; cdr3_nt: TGTGCCTGGAGTGTACTCGGGGGTAATTCACCCCTCCACTTT
v_call: TRBV19; d_call: TRBD1; j_call: TRBJ2-1; clone_size: .; cdr3_aa: CASIPGQGYNEQFF; cdr3_nt: TGTGCCAGTATTCCGGGACAGGGTTACAATGAGCAGTTCTTC
v_call: TRBV5-1; d_call: TRBD1; j_call: TRBJ2-2; clone_size: .; cdr3_aa: CASSLRAGGDTGELFF; cdr3_nt: TGCGCCAGCAGCTTGAGGGCAGGGGGCGACACCGGGGAGCTGTTTTTT
v_call: TRBV2; d_call: .; j_call: TRBJ1-5; clone_size: few; cdr3_aa: CASSEFIGDNQPQHF; cdr3_nt: TGTGCCAGCAGTGAATTTATAGGGGACAATCAGCCCCAGCATTTT
v_call: TRBV27; d_call: .; j_call: TRBJ1-6; clone_size: .; cdr3_aa: CASSLGARAVGSPLHF; cdr3_nt: TGTGCCAGCAGTTTAGGTGCCAGGGCGGTGGGTTCACCCCTCCACTTT
v_call: TRBV24-1; d_call: TRBD2; j_call: TRBJ2-3; clone_size: once; cdr3_aa: CATETSGGARDTQYF; cdr3_nt: TGTGCCACTGAGACTAGCGGGGGGGCCCGAGATACGCAGTATTTT
v_call: TRBV7-2; d_call: .; j_call: TRBJ1-5; clone_size: once; cdr3_aa: CASTLGSNQPQHF; cdr3_nt: TGTGCCAGCACCCTAGGTAGCAATCAGCCCCAGCATTTT
v_call: TRBV18; d_call: TRBD1; j_call: TRBJ2-5; clone_size: .; cdr3_aa: CASSLGQKETQYF; cdr3_nt: TGTGCCAGCTCCCTGGGACAGAAAGAGACCCAGTACTTC
v_call: TRBV5-1; d_call: TRBD1; j_call: TRBJ1-5; clone_size: .; cdr3_aa: CASSRTGQGDQPQHF; cdr3_nt: TGCGCCAGCAGCCGCACGGGACAGGGGGATCAGCCCCAGCATTTT
v_call: TRBV2; d_call: .; j_call: TRBJ1-2; clone_size: few; cdr3_aa: CASSVADNYGYTF; cdr3_nt: TGTGCCAGCAGTGTCGCCGATAACTATGGCTACACCTTC
v_call: TRBV13; d_call: TRBD2; j_call: TRBJ2-5; clone_size: .; cdr3_aa: CASSGGGIQETQYF; cdr3_nt: TGTGCCAGCAGCGGCGGGGGGATCCAAGAGACCCAGTACTTC
v_call: TRBV5-1; d_call: .; j_call: TRBJ1-2; clone_size: .; cdr3_aa: CASSRTWEDFDGYTF; cdr3_nt: TGCGCCAGCAGTAGGACGTGGGAGGATTTCGATGGCTACACCTTC
v_call: TRBV5-1; d_call: .; j_call: TRBJ2-5; clone_size: .; cdr3_aa: CASSPPLGIQETQYF; cdr3_nt: TGCGCCAGCAGCCCTCCTCTAGGGATCCAAGAGACCCAGTACTTC
v_call: TRBV7-3; d_call: TRBD1; j_call: TRBJ1-1; clone_size: few; cdr3_aa: CASSLTGLNTEAFF; cdr3_nt: TGTGCCAGCAGCTTGACAGGGCTCAACACTGAAGCTTTCTTT
v_call: TRBV2; d_call: TRBD2; j_call: TRBJ2-3; clone_size: .; cdr3_aa: CASSAGGGTDTQYF; cdr3_nt: TGTGCCAGCAGTGCGGGGGGGGGAACAGATACGCAGTATTTT
v_call: TRBV25-1; d_call: .; j_call: TRBJ2-5; clone_size: .; cdr3_aa: CASSPSEATQYF; cdr3_nt: TGTGCCAGCAGTCCTAGCGAGGCGACCCAGTACTTC
v_call: TRBV25-1; d_call: TRBD1; j_call: TRBJ1-2; clone_size: once; cdr3_aa: CASSDSGQGAIYGYTF; cdr3_nt: TGTGCCAGCAGTGACTCGGGACAGGGGGCGATCTATGGCTACACCTTC
v_call: TRBV10-2; d_call: .; j_call: TRBJ1-5; clone_size: few; cdr3_aa: CASSGVLGQPQHF; cdr3_nt: TGCGCCAGCAGTGGGGTGTTAGGTCAGCCCCAGCATTTT
v_call: TRBV6-5; d_call: TRBD2; j_call: TRBJ2-2; clone_size: .; cdr3_aa: CASSYSRIAGADKLFF; cdr3_nt: TGTGCCAGCAGTTACTCGAGGATAGCGGGGGCTGATAAGCTGTTTTTT
v_call: TRBV7-8; d_call: .; j_call: TRBJ2-2; clone_size: .; cdr3_aa: CASSLPPTGELFF; cdr3_nt: TGTGCCAGCAGCTTACCTCCCACCGGGGAGCTGTTTTTT
v_call: TRBV5-1; d_call: TRBD1; j_call: TRBJ2-3; clone_size: .; cdr3_aa: CASSLGTGNTDTQYF; cdr3_nt: TGCGCCAGCAGCTTAGGGACAGGGAACACAGATACGCAGTATTTT
v_call: TRBV5-1; d_call: TRBD1; j_call: TRBJ2-3; clone_size: once; cdr3_aa: CASSGRRQGLTDTQYF; cdr3_nt: TGCGCCAGCAGCGGAAGACGACAGGGCCTCACAGATACGCAGTATTTT
v_call: TRBV12-3/TRBV12-4; d_call: TRBD1; j_call: TRBJ2-5; clone_size: .; cdr3_aa: CASTSNRGETQYF; cdr3_nt: TGTGCCAGCACTTCGAACAGGGGGGAGACCCAGTACTTC
v_call: TRBV6-2/TRBV6-3; d_call: TRBD1; j_call: TRBJ1-1; clone_size: .; cdr3_aa: CASSRGRFAEAFF; cdr3_nt: TGTGCCAGCAGCAGGGGGCGCTTTGCTGAAGCTTTCTTT
v_call: TRBV7-2; d_call: TRBD1; j_call: TRBJ1-2; clone_size: once; cdr3_aa: CASSPDRASNYGYTF; cdr3_nt: TGTGCCAGCAGCCCTGACAGGGCGTCTAACTATGGCTACACCTTC
v_call: TRBV18; d_call: TRBD1; j_call: TRBJ2-1; clone_size: .; cdr3_aa: CASSPPGQRDNEQFF; cdr3_nt: TGTGCCAGCTCACCCCCGGGACAGAGGGACAATGAGCAGTTCTTC
v_call: TRBV2; d_call: TRBD2; j_call: TRBJ2-1; clone_size: .; cdr3_aa: CASSGLALTYNEQFF; cdr3_nt: TGTGCCAGCAGTGGACTAGCTCTTACCTACAATGAGCAGTTCTTC
v_call: TRBV19; d_call: .; j_call: TRBJ2-2; clone_size: .; cdr3_aa: CASQGRSTGELFF; cdr3_nt: TGTGCCAGTCAGGGTAGGAGCACCGGGGAGCTGTTTTTT
v_call: TRBV5-6; d_call: .; j_call: TRBJ1-4; clone_size: once; cdr3_aa: CASSMTPTNEKLFF; cdr3_nt: TGTGCCAGCAGTATGACCCCAACTAATGAAAAACTGTTTTTT
v_call: TRBV6-6; d_call: .; j_call: TRBJ2-1; clone_size: .; cdr3_aa: CASSYYGDEQFF; cdr3_nt: TGTGCCAGCAGTTATTACGGTGATGAGCAGTTCTTC
v_call: TRBV7-2; d_call: TRBD1; j_call: TRBJ1-2; clone_size: .; cdr3_aa: CASSLWDRAEGYTF; cdr3_nt: TGTGCCAGCAGCTTATGGGACAGGGCTGAGGGCTACACCTTC
v_call: TRBV27; d_call: .; j_call: TRBJ1-1; clone_size: few; cdr3_aa: CASSSSPGKVTEAFF; cdr3_nt: TGTGCCAGCAGTTCCTCGCCAGGGAAGGTCACTGAAGCTTTCTTT
v_call: TRBV12-5; d_call: .; j_call: TRBJ2-1; clone_size: .; cdr3_aa: CASGPRTAHNEQFF; cdr3_nt: TGTGCTAGTGGTCCAAGGACGGCCCACAATGAGCAGTTCTTC
v_call: TRBV3-1/TRBV3-2; d_call: TRBD2; j_call: TRBJ2-1; clone_size: .; cdr3_aa: CASSQEGLAGAGTNEQFF; cdr3_nt: TGTGCCAGCAGCCAAGAGGGACTAGCGGGGGCCGGGACGAATGAGCAGTTCTTC
v_call: TRBV7-8; d_call: .; j_call: TRBJ1-3; clone_size: few; cdr3_aa: CASSPSIDSGNTIYF; cdr3_nt: TGTGCCAGCAGCCCAAGCATCGACTCTGGAAACACCATATATTTT
v_call: TRBV11-3; d_call: .; j_call: TRBJ2-2; clone_size: .; cdr3_aa: CASSLDVTAGELFF; cdr3_nt: TGTGCCAGCAGCCTAGATGTTACCGCCGGGGAGCTGTTTTTT
v_call: TRBV6-5; d_call: .; j_call: TRBJ2-5; clone_size: .; cdr3_aa: CASNQGSTQETQYF; cdr3_nt: TGTGCCAGCAACCAGGGGTCTACCCAAGAGACCCAGTACTTC
v_call: TRBV7-9; d_call: .; j_call: TRBJ2-3; clone_size: .; cdr3_aa: CASSPAKGVTDTQYF; cdr3_nt: TGTGCCAGCAGCCCGGCTAAAGGGGTCACAGATACGCAGTATTTT
v_call: TRBV2; d_call: .; j_call: TRBJ1-4; clone_size: few; cdr3_aa: CASTGRRNEKLFF; cdr3_nt: TGTGCCAGCACCGGGCGGAGGAATGAAAAACTGTTTTTT
v_call: TRBV11-3; d_call: .; j_call: TRBJ2-5; clone_size: .; cdr3_aa: CASSSGLTEETQYF; cdr3_nt: TGTGCCAGCAGCTCTGGACTTACAGAAGAGACCCAGTACTTC
v_call: TRBV5-1; d_call: .; j_call: TRBJ2-3; clone_size: .; cdr3_aa: CASSWVGNVGADTQYF; cdr3_nt: TGCGCCAGCAGTTGGGTCGGCAACGTTGGCGCAGATACGCAGTATTTT
v_call: TRBV27; d_call: TRBD1; j_call: TRBJ1-6; clone_size: .; cdr3_aa: CASSLGQGALSSPLHF; cdr3_nt: TGTGCCAGCAGTTTAGGGCAGGGGGCATTGAGTTCACCCCTCCACTTT
v_call: TRBV28; d_call: TRBD2; j_call: TRBJ2-3; clone_size: .; cdr3_aa: CGGSERGEDTQYF; cdr3_nt: TGTGGGGGATCGGAGCGGGGGGAAGATACGCAGTATTTT
v_call: TRBV12-3/TRBV12-4; d_call: .; j_call: TRBJ2-1; clone_size: .; cdr3_aa: CASSPGLAHEQFF; cdr3_nt: TGTGCCAGCAGTCCGGGACTGGCGCATGAGCAGTTCTTC
v_call: TRBV12-3/TRBV12-4; d_call: .; j_call: TRBJ1-1; clone_size: .; cdr3_aa: CASRNDRNTEAFF; cdr3_nt: TGTGCCAGCAGGAATGACAGGAACACTGAAGCTTTCTTT
v_call: TRBV6-4; d_call: TRBD2; j_call: TRBJ2-1; clone_size: .; cdr3_aa: CASSEQVAGGSYNEQFF; cdr3_nt: TGTGCCAGCAGTGAACAAGTAGCGGGGGGCTCCTACAATGAGCAGTTCTTC
v_call: TRBV5-4; d_call: .; j_call: TRBJ1-1; clone_size: .; cdr3_aa: CASSLAGMAEAFF; cdr3_nt: TGTGCCAGCAGCTTGGCGGGAATGGCTGAAGCTTTCTTT
v_call: TRBV6-6; d_call: .; j_call: TRBJ2-1; clone_size: .; cdr3_aa: CASRPTGSSYNEQFF; cdr3_nt: TGTGCCAGCAGGCCTACAGGCAGCTCCTACAATGAGCAGTTCTTC
v_call: TRBV7-9; d_call: .; j_call: TRBJ2-5; clone_size: .; cdr3_aa: CASSLRAKRVQETQYF; cdr3_nt: TGTGCCAGCAGCCTCCGGGCCAAAAGGGTCCAAGAGACCCAGTACTTC
v_call: TRBV2; d_call: .; j_call: TRBJ1-2; clone_size: few; cdr3_aa: CASIPTPQLYGYTF; cdr3_nt: TGTGCCAGCATCCCGACTCCGCAACTATATGGCTACACCTTC